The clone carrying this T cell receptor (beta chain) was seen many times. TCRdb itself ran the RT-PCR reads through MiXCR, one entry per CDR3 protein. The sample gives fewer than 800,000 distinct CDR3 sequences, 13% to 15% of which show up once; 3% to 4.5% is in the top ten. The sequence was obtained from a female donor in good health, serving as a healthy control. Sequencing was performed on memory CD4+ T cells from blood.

The CDR3 here is CASSAPGQGSYEQYF. The CDR3 DNA follows: TGTGCCAGCAGCGCCCCAGGACAGGGCTCCTACGAGCAGTACTTC. The V and J genes are TRBV9 and TRBJ2-7, with 8 positions matching TRBD1. The V gene's germline CDR1 is SGDLS and CDR2 YYNGEE. CDR3 length: 15 residues. Trimming at V came to 3 bases and at J to 0 bases, leaving 5 bases not matched to a gene.